These T cell receptor beta chains were read from a single sample in a study of blood T cells in healthy people across ages. TCRdb re-called the 5' RACE reads with MiXCR, one entry per CDR3 protein. Here the sample spans 600,000 to 650,000 distinct CDR3 sequences, about 53% being singletons. Sequencing used blood. These receptors originate from a man in his 60s in good health. The CDR3 runs from the conserved cysteine through the conserved F or W. A D gene is named only where the DNA matches it firmly. The size entry is marked missing in some rows and otherwise reads once, few, many or a size class.

cdr3_nt cdr3_aa j_call clone_size d_call v_call
TGTGCCAGCAGCCCGCCGCTAGCGGGGCCGAGCACAGATACGCAGTATTTT CASSPPLAGPSTDTQYF TRBJ2-3 - TRBD2 TRBV7-6
TGTGCCAGCAGTTTTGGCACAGTGGAAAGCACAGATACGCAGTATTTT CASSFGTVESTDTQYF TRBJ2-3 - - TRBV12-3/TRBV12-4
TGTGCCAGTTCACCGGGCCTTTACCAAGAGACCCAGTACTTC CASSPGLYQETQYF TRBJ2-5 - - TRBV18
TGTGCCAGCAGCCATGCAGCGTTAAGCTCCTACAATGAGCAGTTCTTC CASSHAALSSYNEQFF TRBJ2-1 - - TRBV14
TGCGCCAGCAGCGGTACAGGGGGTTCTCAAGAGACCCAGTACTTC CASSGTGGSQETQYF TRBJ2-5 - TRBD1 TRBV5-1
TGTGCCAGCAGCTTAGCCAGGACTGATCAAGAGACCCAGTACTTC CASSLARTDQETQYF TRBJ2-5 few - TRBV11-2
TGCGCCAGCAGCTTGGGGGCGAGTGGCTACAATGAGCAGTTCTTC CASSLGASGYNEQFF TRBJ2-1 few - TRBV5-1
- CSAWGTFGNGTQYF TRBJ2-5 - - TRBV20-1
TGTGCCACCGACGATCTAGCGGCCTCCTACAATGAGCAGTTCTTC CATDDLAASYNEQFF TRBJ2-1 once TRBD2 TRBV15
TGCGCCAGCAGCTTGCCAGGGAGTGGGAATGAGCAGTTCTTC CASSLPGSGNEQFF TRBJ2-1 - - TRBV5-1
TGCAGTGCTGAACCGGCGACTAGCGGGCTCAACAATGAGCAGTTCTTC CSAEPATSGLNNEQFF TRBJ2-1 - TRBD2 TRBV20-1
TGTGCCAGCAGCTCTGAGGGCCAATGGGACGAGCAGTACTTC CASSSEGQWDEQYF TRBJ2-7 - - TRBV6-6
TGTGCCAGCAGCTTAGCGCAGGACACTGAAGCTTTCTTT CASSLAQDTEAFF TRBJ1-1 - - TRBV7-9
TGCAGTGCTAGAGATAGGGGCAGACCTGGGGCCAACGTCCTGACTTTC CSARDRGRPGANVLTF TRBJ2-6 - - TRBV20-1
TGTGCCAGCAGGACCCAGGGGTATGGCTACACCTTC CASRTQGYGYTF TRBJ1-2 - - TRBV12-3/TRBV12-4
TGCAGCGTTGACCCAGGGTCAGGGGAGACCCAGTACTTC CSVDPGSGETQYF TRBJ2-5 many - TRBV29-1
TGCAGTGCCTGGACTAGCGGGGCTACTAATGAGCAGTTCTTC CSAWTSGATNEQFF TRBJ2-1 few TRBD2 TRBV20-1
TGTGCCAGCAGTAAACAGGGGACCTATAATTCACCCCTCCACTTT CASSKQGTYNSPLHF TRBJ1-6 few TRBD1 TRBV6-5
TGTGCCAGCAGCTCCATGAACATCGGCACCCTCCACTTT CASSSMNIGTLHF TRBJ1-6 - - TRBV7-9
TGTGCCATCAGTGAGTCGACTAGGGAGACCCAGTACTTC CAISESTRETQYF TRBJ2-5 - - TRBV10-3
TGCGGCGTTGGGGTGCTAGCCAAAAACATTCAGTACTTC CGVGVLAKNIQYF TRBJ2-4 once - TRBV29-1
TGTGCCAGCAGCCCAACGACTAGCGGGGTGTCCGGGGAGCTGTTTTTT CASSPTTSGVSGELFF TRBJ2-2 once TRBD2 TRBV7-7
TGTGCCAGTAGTTCCTCCCACGGTTCGAAAGAGACCCAGTACTTC CASSSSHGSKETQYF TRBJ2-5 - - TRBV27
TGTGCCATCAGTGAGAGAGTCTGGAGGCCATCGGTGGACTATGGCTACACCTTC CAISERVWRPSVDYGYTF TRBJ1-2 - - TRBV10-3
TGTGCCAGCAGCCCCATCGGAGGGATCAATCAGCCCCAGCATTTT CASSPIGGINQPQHF TRBJ1-5 few - TRBV7-8
TGTGCCATCGCCTCGGGGACAGGGGGTGCCTACGAGCAGTACTTC CAIASGTGGAYEQYF TRBJ2-7 - TRBD1 TRBV10-3
TGTGCCAGCATCCTATTACGACACCCAGACTTACAAGAGACCCAGTACTTC CASILLRHPDLQETQYF TRBJ2-5 - - TRBV21-1
TGTGCCAGCAGCCGCGACATAAGAGCTTTCTTT CASSRDIRAFF TRBJ1-1 - - TRBV7-9
TGTGCCAGTGCCCGGGACATATATGGCTACACCTTC CASARDIYGYTF TRBJ1-2 - - TRBV2
TGTGCCAGCAGCTTAGATTCGACAGGGTATGAGCAGTTCTTC CASSLDSTGYEQFF TRBJ2-1 - TRBD1 TRBV11-2
TGTGCCAGCAGCTTAGAGGGGGGGGCTAGCGGGATAGAAGAGACCCAGTACTTC CASSLEGGASGIEETQYF TRBJ2-5 - TRBD2 TRBV11-2
TGTGCCAGCAGGCCCCGGTTGAGCACAGATACGCAGTATTTT CASRPRLSTDTQYF TRBJ2-3 - - TRBV7-2
TGCAGCGTCCTGCCGGCAGCTAACTATGGCTACACCTTC CSVLPAANYGYTF TRBJ1-2 - - TRBV29-1
TGTGCCAGCAGTTTTCCCCAGGCGGCGGAGACCCAGTACTTC CASSFPQAAETQYF TRBJ2-5 - - TRBV12-3/TRBV12-4
TGTGCCAGCAGCACCGGAGACAGGCTCAATGAGCAGTTCTTC CASSTGDRLNEQFF TRBJ2-1 - - TRBV7-2
TGTGCCAGCAGCCCCCGACAGGGATCAGATACGCAGTATTTT CASSPRQGSDTQYF TRBJ2-3 - TRBD1 TRBV4-2
TGTGCCGGCAGGGGACAGGGGGCTCGTGGCTACACCTTC CAGRGQGARGYTF TRBJ1-2 - TRBD1 TRBV25-1
TGCAGTGCTAGAGAGTTACTAGCGGGGCGTAGCTCCTACAATGAGCAGTTCTTC CSARELLAGRSSYNEQFF TRBJ2-1 - TRBD2 TRBV20-1
TGTGCCAGCAGTCAAGACGGGTGGGAGACCCAGTACTTC CASSQDGWETQYF TRBJ2-5 many - TRBV2
TGTGCCAGCAGTTCGATCGCTCTCACAGGGATTACTAATGAAAAACTGTTTTTT CASSSIALTGITNEKLFF TRBJ1-4 few - TRBV27
TGCGCCAGCAGCAAGGGGACAGGGGGACCCTACGAGCAGTACTTC CASSKGTGGPYEQYF TRBJ2-7 few TRBD1 TRBV4-1
TGCGCCAGCAGCTTTGGACAGGGAAACGTCCTGACTTTC CASSFGQGNVLTF TRBJ2-6 - TRBD1 TRBV5-1
TGTGCCAGCAGCGCCCGGGGTAGTACAGATACGCAGTATTTT CASSARGSTDTQYF TRBJ2-3 few - TRBV9
TGTGCCAGCATTTCGACAGGGTCGACCTATGGCTACACCTTC CASISTGSTYGYTF TRBJ1-2 few TRBD1 TRBV12-3/TRBV12-4
TGCAGCGCAAAGCGGGGTAGATGGGAGACCCAGTACTTC CSAKRGRWETQYF TRBJ2-5 few TRBD2 TRBV29-1
TGCAGTGCTCCCCCAAGGGGAGTGAGCTCCTACAATGAGCAGTACTTC CSAPPRGVSSYNEQYF TRBJ2-7 - - TRBV20-1
TGTGCCAGCAGCGGAGACCCCTATGAAAAACTGTTTTTT CASSGDPYEKLFF TRBJ1-4 - - TRBV9
TGTGCCATCAGTGAGCGGGAGCGATCGGACATTCAGTACTTC CAISERERSDIQYF TRBJ2-4 few - TRBV10-3
TGCAGTGCTAGAGTGGTAGCAGCAGATACGCAGTATTTT CSARVVAADTQYF TRBJ2-3 - - TRBV20-1
TGTGCCAGCAGCGAGGCCCCGGGAGCGGATACGCAGTATTTT CASSEAPGADTQYF TRBJ2-3 - - TRBV7-7
TGTGCCAGCACCCCCCAATCAGGGAACACCGGGGAGCTGTTTTTT CASTPQSGNTGELFF TRBJ2-2 - - TRBV28